This TCR beta chain came from a study of blood T cell repertoires in COVID-19. Some clones are missing from TCRdb's copy, which holds only in-frame ones; the method was immunoSEQ multiplex PCR. The sample records hundreds of thousands of clones, just over 85% being singletons. The source material was peripheral blood. The clonotype originates from a woman aged 25-40 years with active or convalescent COVID-19.

CDR3 amino acids: CASGGSYSGNTIYF. CDR3 coding DNA: TGTGCCAGCGGGGGCAGCTACTCTGGAAACACCATATATTTT. The genes are TRBV3-1 (or the pseudogene TRBV3-2) and TRBJ1-3, with TRBD1 as a possible D gene (6 bases). With 8 bases removed from V and 0 bases from J, the gap between germline ends came to 11 bases. The CDR3 is made up of 14 amino acids. The germline CDR1 and CDR2 sequences are LGHDT and YNNKEL (reference sequence).